These T cell receptor beta chains were read from a single sample in a study of vaccination effects on CD4 cells after COVID-19. Only in-frame clones appear in the TCRdb table, and some are missing; sequencing was by immunoSEQ multiplex PCR. Of 35,000 to 55,000 clones detected, about 80% appear once; the ten largest clones hold 3.5% to 4.5%. Antigens for these TCRs are unknown. The specimen comprised CD4+ T cells from PBMCs cultured without peptide, sampled after COVID-19 vaccination. Receptor source: a human donor who had a prior SARS-CoV-2 infection. Both conserved end residues are part of each CDR3. D genes are given only for firm matches. Not all rows give a size; the values are once, few, many and, for expanded clones, a class.

>-|TRBV6-1|TRBJ1-2|-
CASSEGAANNYGYTF
TGTGCCAGCAGTGAGGGGGCAGCTAATAACTATGGCTACACCTTC
>TRBD1|TRBV10-3|TRBJ2-7|-
CAISAGQGGRSYEQYF
TGTGCCATCAGTGCGGGACAGGGGGGCCGGTCCTACGAGCAGTACTTC
>-|TRBV2|TRBJ2-1|-
CASSELGVGGYYNEQFF
TGTGCCAGCAGTGAACTTGGCGTAGGGGGATACTACAATGAGCAGTTCTTC
>-|TRBV9|TRBJ1-2|once
CASSVGPGSINYGYTF
TGTGCCAGCAGCGTAGGTCCAGGGAGTATTAACTATGGCTACACCTTC
>-|TRBV14|TRBJ2-6|-
CASSRAGGRPRGANVLTF
TGTGCCAGCAGCCGCGCAGGGGGGCGGCCGCGAGGAGCCAACGTCCTGACTTTC
>-|TRBV7-2|TRBJ2-7|-
CASSFVGAEQYF
TGTGCCAGCAGCTTCGTTGGGGCAGAGCAGTACTTC
>-|TRBV10-2|TRBJ2-2|-
CASSDLGAGELFF
TGCGCCAGCAGTGATCTTGGGGCCGGGGAGCTGTTTTTT
>-|TRBV6-1|TRBJ2-7|-
CASSEWGPYEQYF
TGTGCCAGCAGTGAGTGGGGGCCCTACGAGCAGTACTTC
>-|TRBV2|TRBJ1-2|once
CASNNEEGGYTF
TGTGCCAGCAACAATGAGGAAGGAGGCTACACCTTC
>TRBD1|TRBV19|TRBJ1-2|-
CASSSGTAGNYGYTF
TGTGCCAGTAGCTCCGGGACAGCGGGTAACTATGGCTACACCTTC
>-|TRBV4-1|TRBJ2-2|-
CASSQVTGTNTGELFF
TGCGCCAGCAGCCAAGTTACAGGGACGAACACCGGGGAGCTGTTTTTT
>-|TRBV9|TRBJ1-1|-
CASSAHEGPYTEAFF
TGTGCCAGCAGCGCCCACGAAGGACCGTACACTGAAGCTTTCTTT
>-|TRBV19|TRBJ1-2|-
CASSIPTSEAGYTF
TGTGCCAGTAGTATCCCGACAAGCGAAGCTGGCTACACCTTC
>-|TRBV7-2|TRBJ2-3|few
CASSLLGGTDTQYF
TGTGCCAGCAGCTTATTAGGGGGGACAGATACGCAGTATTTT
>-|TRBV7-2|TRBJ1-2|-
CASSSYRGAGYTF
TGTGCCAGCAGCTCGTATAGGGGGGCGGGCTACACCTTC
>TRBD1|TRBV27|TRBJ1-5|-
CASSLLGTGGNQPQHF
TGTGCCAGCAGTTTATTGGGGACAGGGGGCAATCAGCCCCAGCATTTT
>TRBD2|TRBV27|TRBJ2-2|once
CASSRLAGGPPNTGELFF
TGTGCCAGCAGTCGACTAGCGGGAGGCCCCCCGAACACCGGGGAGCTGTTTTTT
>-|TRBV10-3|TRBJ2-5|-
CAISGRDREETQYF
TGTGCCATCAGTGGCAGAGACAGAGAAGAGACCCAGTACTTC
>-|TRBV18|TRBJ1-1|few
CASSPGRLNTEAFF
TGTGCCAGCTCACCGGGACGGCTGAACACTGAAGCTTTCTTT
>-|TRBV9|TRBJ1-6|few
CASSVGMDSPLHF
TGTGCCAGCAGCGTAGGGATGGATTCACCCCTCCACTTT
>TRBD1|TRBV11-3|TRBJ2-7|-
CASSRDGTASYEQYF
TGTGCCAGCAGCCGAGACGGGACAGCCTCCTACGAGCAGTACTTC
>TRBD1|TRBV6-5|TRBJ2-1|-
CASSTTGGTRVF
TGTGCCAGCAGTACCACAGGGGGGACTCGCGTCTTC
>-|TRBV6-2/TRBV6-3|TRBJ2-7|-
CASSYSWRSYEQYF
TGTGCCAGCAGTTACTCCTGGCGGTCCTACGAGCAGTACTTC
>TRBD2|TRBV3-1/TRBV3-2|TRBJ2-3|-
CASSQVAGGGKDTQYF
TGTGCCAGCAGCCAAGTTGCGGGGGGCGGAAAGGATACGCAGTATTTT
>TRBD2|TRBV7-9|TRBJ2-3|-
CASSLAPGLASTDTQYF
TGTGCCAGCAGCTTAGCTCCGGGACTAGCGAGCACAGATACGCAGTATTTT
>TRBD1|TRBV30|TRBJ1-6|few
CAGGQGSAYRSPLHF
TGTGCTGGAGGACAGGGCTCCGCTTATCGTTCACCCCTCCACTTT
>-|TRBV27|TRBJ1-2|-
CASSFRGGYGYTF
TGTGCCAGCAGTTTTAGGGGCGGCTATGGCTACACCTTC
>-|TRBV14|TRBJ1-1|-
CARTEIMNTEAFF
TGTGCCAGGACCGAGATCATGAACACTGAAGCTTTCTTT
>TRBD1|TRBV10-3|TRBJ2-5|-
CAIRDRGETQYF
TGTGCCATTCGGGACAGGGGAGAGACCCAGTACTTC
>-|TRBV11-1|TRBJ2-5|-
CASSLGQRQETQYF
TGTGCCAGCAGCTTAGGCCAACGCCAAGAGACCCAGTACTTC
>-|TRBV29-1|TRBJ2-1|-
CSALTAGSMSNEQFF
TGCAGTGCTTTAACCGCAGGGTCGATGTCGAATGAGCAGTTCTTC
>TRBD2|TRBV5-6|TRBJ2-5|few
CASSRVAGVLETQYF
TGTGCCAGCAGCCGTGTGGCGGGAGTCCTCGAGACCCAGTACTTC
>-|TRBV2|TRBJ1-2|-
CASSGHEDGYTF
TGTGCCAGCAGTGGTCACGAGGATGGCTACACCTTC
>TRBD1|TRBV5-6|TRBJ1-1|-
CASSVPGQGILSAFF
TGTGCCAGCAGCGTACCGGGACAGGGCATTCTCTCGGCTTTCTTT
>-|TRBV7-3|TRBJ2-3|-
CASSLRDWGTDTQYF
TGTGCCAGCAGCCTCCGGGACTGGGGCACAGATACGCAGTATTTT
>TRBD1|TRBV7-2|TRBJ2-7|-
CASSPRRDRGFYEQYF
TGTGCCAGCAGCCCAAGGAGGGACAGGGGATTCTACGAGCAGTACTTC
>-|TRBV20-1|TRBJ1-1|-
CSAGGYTEAFF
TGCAGTGCTGGGGGGTACACTGAAGCTTTCTTT
>-|TRBV2|TRBJ1-1|-
CASRATKYTEAFF
TGTGCCAGCCGGGCCACCAAATACACTGAAGCTTTCTTT
>-|TRBV13|TRBJ2-2|-
CASSPRVRGTGELFF
TGTGCCAGCAGCCCCAGGGTAAGAGGCACCGGGGAGCTGTTTTTT
>TRBD2|TRBV19|TRBJ2-7|-
CASSRKTTSGSGEQYF
TGTGCCAGTAGTAGAAAAACCACTAGCGGGAGTGGCGAGCAGTACTTC
>-|TRBV4-3|TRBJ1-5|-
CASSQVLRGQPQHF
TGCGCCAGCAGCCAAGTTTTACGGGGTCAGCCCCAGCATTTT
>TRBD2|TRBV7-6|TRBJ2-1|few
CASRPALAGGYNEQFF
TGTGCCAGCAGGCCTGCCCTAGCGGGGGGCTACAATGAGCAGTTCTTC
>-|TRBV7-9|TRBJ2-5|-
CASTPARVETQYF
TGTGCCAGCACCCCCGCCCGGGTGGAGACCCAGTACTTC
>TRBD2|TRBV2|TRBJ2-2|-
CASSTSGRYTGELFF
TGTGCCAGCAGCACTAGCGGGAGATACACCGGGGAGCTGTTTTTT